The TCR beta chain described here comes from a study of Graves' ophthalmopathy and Graves' hyperthyroidism (dated by TCRdb to 2016 to 2019). Looking at the study overall: Peripheral blood was collected before any treatment was given, at the time of initial diagnosis. Following sample collection, hyperthyroidism patients were given methimazole at a starting dose of 30 mg daily, and ophthalmopathy patients were given high-dose intravenous methylprednisolone. In over 5 hyperthyroidism patients, the T-cell repertoire of thyroid tissue was compared with the T-cell repertoire of blood. An independent validation cohort comprised some 19 hyperthyroidism patients and 15 to 17 patients who later progressed from hyperthyroidism to ophthalmopathy. To explore V-J signatures that distinguish ophthalmopathy from hyperthyroidism, a discovery set of roughly 98 patients was enrolled, made up of around 44 with ophthalmopathy and some 58 with stable hyperthyroidism. TCR beta repertoire signatures were used to distinguish Graves' ophthalmopathy from Graves' hyperthyroidism and to predict progression to ophthalmopathy. In total, 135 blood samples were TCR-sequenced: 43 ophthalmopathy, some 75 hyperthyroidism and about 17 hyperthyroidism-to-ophthalmopathy patients.

In this sample, this clonotype turned up once. The specificity of this receptor is unknown. Base qualities are not at hand, and no much larger clone is one base apart. A single read is weak support. Inclusive of the bounding cysteine and phenylalanine, the CDR3 is 14 residues long. This entry keeps only the CDR3 DNA: 42 bases, framed from base 1. V and J are truncated by 4 bases and 8 bases respectively, leaving an intervening sequence of 15 bases. Ophthalmopathy patients had moderately to severely active disease, Clinical Activity Score of at least 3, NOSPECS grade of at least 4, and disease duration under 3 months. Patients were excluded if they had other autoimmune diseases, uncontrolled infections, pregnancy or lactation. Diagnosis was based on clinical symptoms, serum thyroxine, TRAb, thyroid ultrasound and orbital computed tomography. Using Ficoll-Paque density gradient centrifugation, PBMCs were isolated from 9.5 to 10 ml of fresh peripheral blood. Total RNA was extracted with Trizol reagent and quality-checked on an Agilent 2100 Bioanalyzer.

Overall study outcomes, separate from this receptor: In validation, the model predicted ophthalmopathy progression with about 71% sensitivity and around 72% specificity; roughly eleven predicted patients were CT-confirmed with GO in a median of 6.5 months. No statistical method was used to predetermine the sample size, and group allocation was not hidden from the investigators. Most expanded thyroid clonotypes with a frequency above 0.001 also appeared in blood, which suggests that blood repertoires may reflect the immune response in the thyroid. The 13-signature model separated ophthalmopathy from stable hyperthyroidism with approximately 90% sensitivity and just under 84% specificity in cross-validation, and 80%/75% in the test set.

For repertoire sequencing, TCR beta CDR3 regions were amplified from RNA transcripts. The first round was an RT-PCR using HTBI primers with the Qiagen OneStep RT-PCR kit, and this first round was followed by a second-round multiplex PCR, then size selection and purification. Libraries were sequenced paired-end with 100 bp reads on an Illumina HiSeq2000. The study's processing was this. SOAPnuke was used for read processing, and reads with adapters, uncalled bases, a mean Phred below 15, or no exact constant-primer or identifier match were discarded. COPE v1.2.5 was used to merge high-quality paired reads. Each unique nucleotide sequence was treated as a clonotype, and MiTCR v1.1 was used to align the clonotypes to the IMGT TRB V, D and J references. The analysis was limited to V-J combinations with a frequency above 0.0001, which together covered about 99% of repertoires. For each V-J combination, a TCR clonal expansion and chaos score was defined as F50 clonal expansion divided by the chaos observed in the TCRdist matrix. Welch's t-statistics and random forest were used to reduce features to about 13 V-J combinations, which were fed into a naive Bayes classifier. The similarity between thyroid and blood repertoires was quantified using the Morisita-Horn index. In TCRdb, the public reads were trimmed at Q25 with fastp and aligned with MiXCR, with productive beta chains retained. Each entry is one CDR3 protein sequence, shown with its most common DNA and genes. TCRdb, not the authors, supplied the V and J calls. The sample data list about 740,000 distinct CDR3 sequences, and 40% of these were observed just once. The ten top clones hold roughly 46% of the sample.

This sequence originates from an adult man with Graves' ophthalmopathy. Recombination connected TRBV12-3 or TRBV12-4 to TRBJ1-5; no D gene is confidently identified. The sequenced material came from peripheral blood. The CDR3 reads as follows: CASSYPTPQEPQHF. Read as DNA, the sequence is TGTGCCAGCAGTTACCCCACACCTCAGGAGCCCCAGCATTTT.